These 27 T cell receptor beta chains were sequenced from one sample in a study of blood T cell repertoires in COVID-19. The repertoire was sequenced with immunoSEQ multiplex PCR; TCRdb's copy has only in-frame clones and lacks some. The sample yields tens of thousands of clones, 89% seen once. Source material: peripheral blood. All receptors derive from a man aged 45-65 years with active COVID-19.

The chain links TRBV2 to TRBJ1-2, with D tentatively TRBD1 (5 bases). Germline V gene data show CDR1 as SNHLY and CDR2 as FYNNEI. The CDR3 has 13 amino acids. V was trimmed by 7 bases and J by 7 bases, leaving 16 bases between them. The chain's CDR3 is CASKPSRAGGYTF. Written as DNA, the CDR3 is TGTGCCAGCAAACCCTCCAGGGCCGGTGGCTACACCTTC.

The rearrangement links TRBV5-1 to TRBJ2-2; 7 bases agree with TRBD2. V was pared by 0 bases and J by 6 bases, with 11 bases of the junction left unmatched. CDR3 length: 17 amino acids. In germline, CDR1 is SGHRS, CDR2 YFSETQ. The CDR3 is CASSLAPGSGESGELFF. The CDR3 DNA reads TGCGCCAGCAGCTTGGCCCCCGGAAGCGGGGAGTCCGGGGAGCTGTTTTTT.

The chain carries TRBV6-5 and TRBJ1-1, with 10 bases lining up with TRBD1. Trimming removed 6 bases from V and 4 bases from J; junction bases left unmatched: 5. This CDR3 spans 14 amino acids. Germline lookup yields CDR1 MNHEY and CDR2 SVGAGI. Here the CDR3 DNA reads TGTGCCAGCAGCCGACGGACAGGGGGCACTGAAGCTTTCTTT. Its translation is CASSRRTGGTEAFF.

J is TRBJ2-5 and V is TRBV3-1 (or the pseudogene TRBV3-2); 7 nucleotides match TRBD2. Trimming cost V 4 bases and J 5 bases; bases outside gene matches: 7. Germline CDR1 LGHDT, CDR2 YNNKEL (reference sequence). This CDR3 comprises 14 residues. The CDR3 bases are TGTGCCAGCAGCCCCGGGGGGAGGACGGAGACCCAGTACTTC. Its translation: CASSPGGRTETQYF.

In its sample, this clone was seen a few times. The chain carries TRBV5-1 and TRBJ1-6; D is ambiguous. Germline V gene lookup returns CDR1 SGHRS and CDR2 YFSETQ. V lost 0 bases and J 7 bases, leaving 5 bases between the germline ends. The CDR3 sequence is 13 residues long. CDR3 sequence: CASSLERNSPLHF. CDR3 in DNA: TGCGCCAGCAGCTTGGAGCGGAATTCACCCCTCCACTTT.

The CDR3 DNA follows: TGTGCCAGCAGACTCAGGGGGTCCCCCTACGAGCAGTACTTC. This translates into CASRLRGSPYEQYF. The chain is built from TRBV27 and TRBJ2-7, with 7 positions matching TRBD1. Trimming removed 6 bases from V and 2 bases from J; junction bases left unmatched: 7. The CDR3 sequence is 14 residues long. Germline V gives CDR1 MNHEY, CDR2 SMNVEV (reference sequence).

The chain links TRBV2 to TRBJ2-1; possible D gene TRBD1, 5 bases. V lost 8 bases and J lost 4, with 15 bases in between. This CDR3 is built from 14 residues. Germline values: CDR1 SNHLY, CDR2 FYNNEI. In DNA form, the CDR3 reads TGTGCCAGCGGGGCGGCAGCCGGATACAATGAGCAGTTCTTC. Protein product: CASGAAAGYNEQFF.

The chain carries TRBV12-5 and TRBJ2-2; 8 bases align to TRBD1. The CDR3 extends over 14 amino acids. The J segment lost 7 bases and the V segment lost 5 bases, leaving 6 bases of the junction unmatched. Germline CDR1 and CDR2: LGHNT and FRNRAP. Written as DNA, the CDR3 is TGTGCTAGTGGTCCCCAGGGGGCCGACGGGGAGCTGTTTTTT. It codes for CASGPQGADGELFF. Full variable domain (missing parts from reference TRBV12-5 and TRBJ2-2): DARVTQTPRHKVTEMGQEVTMRCQPILGHNTVFWYRQTMMQGLELLAYFRNRAPLDDSGMPKDRFSAEMPDATLATLKIQPSEPRDSAVYFCASGPQGADGELFFGEGSRLTVL.

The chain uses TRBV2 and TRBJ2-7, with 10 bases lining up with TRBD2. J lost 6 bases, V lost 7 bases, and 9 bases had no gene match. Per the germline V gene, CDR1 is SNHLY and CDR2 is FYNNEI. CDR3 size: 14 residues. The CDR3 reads CASTLAGGLGEQYF. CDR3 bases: TGTGCCAGCACCTTAGCGGGGGGCCTAGGCGAGCAGTACTTC.

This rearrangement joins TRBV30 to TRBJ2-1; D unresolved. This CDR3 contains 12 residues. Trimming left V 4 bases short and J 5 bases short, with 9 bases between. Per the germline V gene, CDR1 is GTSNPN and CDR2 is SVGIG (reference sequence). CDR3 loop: CAWTPGNNEQFF. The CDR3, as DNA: TGTGCCTGGACCCCAGGAAACAATGAGCAGTTCTTC.

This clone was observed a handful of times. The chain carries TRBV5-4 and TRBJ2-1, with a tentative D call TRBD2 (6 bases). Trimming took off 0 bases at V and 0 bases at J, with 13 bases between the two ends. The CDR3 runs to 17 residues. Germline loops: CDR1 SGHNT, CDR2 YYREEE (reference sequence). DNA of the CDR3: TGTGCCAGCAGCTTGGCCTCCGGGACTCGCTCCTACAATGAGCAGTTCTTC. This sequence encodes CASSLASGTRSYNEQFF.

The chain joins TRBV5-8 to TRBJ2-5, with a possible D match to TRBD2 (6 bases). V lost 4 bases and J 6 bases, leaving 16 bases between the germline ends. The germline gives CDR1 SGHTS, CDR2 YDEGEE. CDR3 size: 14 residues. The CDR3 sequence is CASSPLGGGKTQYF. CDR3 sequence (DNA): TGTGCCAGCAGCCCCCTGGGTGGGGGGAAGACCCAGTACTTC. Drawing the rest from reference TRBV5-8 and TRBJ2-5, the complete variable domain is EAGVTQSPTHLIKTRGQQATLRCSPISGHTSVYWYQQALGLGLQFLLWYDEGEERNRGNFPPRFSGRQFPNYSSELNVNALELEDSALYLCASSPLGGGKTQYFGPGTRLLVL.

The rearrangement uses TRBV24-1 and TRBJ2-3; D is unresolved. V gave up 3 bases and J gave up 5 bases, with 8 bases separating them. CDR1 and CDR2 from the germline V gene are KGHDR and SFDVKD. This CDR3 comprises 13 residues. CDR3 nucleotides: TGTGCCACCAGTGATCGCCTCGGAGATACGCAGTATTTT. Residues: CATSDRLGDTQYF.

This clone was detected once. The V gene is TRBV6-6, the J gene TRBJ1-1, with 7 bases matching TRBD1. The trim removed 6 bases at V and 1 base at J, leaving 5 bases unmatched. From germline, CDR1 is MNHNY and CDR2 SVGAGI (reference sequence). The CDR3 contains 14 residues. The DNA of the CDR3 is TGTGCCAGCAGGGGCCGGACAGGGAACACTGAAGCTTTCTTT. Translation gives CASRGRTGNTEAFF.

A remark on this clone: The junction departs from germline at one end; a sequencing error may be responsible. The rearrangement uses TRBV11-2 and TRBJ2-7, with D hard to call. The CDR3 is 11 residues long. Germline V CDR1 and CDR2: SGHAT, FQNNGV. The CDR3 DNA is TGTGCCAGCAGCTTTGGGCAGAACAACAGCTTC. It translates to CASSFGQNNSF.

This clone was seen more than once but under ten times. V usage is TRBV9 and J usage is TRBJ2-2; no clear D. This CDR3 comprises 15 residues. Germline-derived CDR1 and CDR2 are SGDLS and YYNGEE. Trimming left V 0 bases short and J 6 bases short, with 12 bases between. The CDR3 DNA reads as TGTGCCAGCAGCGTAGTCTCTAGAGGATCCGGGGAGCTGTTTTTT. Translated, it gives CASSVVSRGSGELFF.

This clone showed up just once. The CDR3 DNA sequence: TGTGCCACCAGCAGGGGGCCGACAGATACGCAGTATTTT. Translating gives CATSRGPTDTQYF. The chain joins TRBV15 to TRBJ2-3; D may be TRBD1 (5 bases). The germline V and J ends were trimmed by 3 bases and 3 bases, with 7 bases remaining between them. The CDR3 is 13 amino acids. The germline V gene encodes CDR1 LNHNV and CDR2 YYDKDF (reference sequence).

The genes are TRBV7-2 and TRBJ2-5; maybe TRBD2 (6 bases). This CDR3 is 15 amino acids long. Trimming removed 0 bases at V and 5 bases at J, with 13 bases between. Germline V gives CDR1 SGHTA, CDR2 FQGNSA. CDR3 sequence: CASSLAAGLGETQYF. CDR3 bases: TGTGCCAGCAGCTTAGCGGCGGGGCTAGGGGAGACCCAGTACTTC.

The CDR3, as DNA: TGCGCCAGCAGCCAAGGCTATACAGGAATAACTACTAGCGGGCCTTGGGAGACCCAGTACTTC. Protein product: CASSQGYTGITTSGPWETQYF. The chain couples TRBV4-3 to TRBJ2-5; 9 positions match TRBD2. Germline lookup yields CDR1 LGHNA and CDR2 YSLEER. CDR3 length: 21 residues. Unmatched junction bases numbered 23, after V lost 1 base and J lost 5 bases.

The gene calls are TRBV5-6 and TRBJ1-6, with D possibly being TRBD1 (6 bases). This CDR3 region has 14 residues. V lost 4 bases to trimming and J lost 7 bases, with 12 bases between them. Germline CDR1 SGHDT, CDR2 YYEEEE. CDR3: CASSRTGWNSPLHF. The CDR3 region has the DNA TGTGCCAGCAGCCGTACAGGGTGGAATTCACCCCTCCACTTT.

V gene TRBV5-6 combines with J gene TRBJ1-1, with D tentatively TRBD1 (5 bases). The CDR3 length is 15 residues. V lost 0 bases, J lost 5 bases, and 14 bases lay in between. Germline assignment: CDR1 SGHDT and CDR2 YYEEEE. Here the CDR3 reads CASSLGWGVGTEAFF. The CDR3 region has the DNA TGTGCCAGCAGCTTGGGTTGGGGGGTGGGAACTGAAGCTTTCTTT.

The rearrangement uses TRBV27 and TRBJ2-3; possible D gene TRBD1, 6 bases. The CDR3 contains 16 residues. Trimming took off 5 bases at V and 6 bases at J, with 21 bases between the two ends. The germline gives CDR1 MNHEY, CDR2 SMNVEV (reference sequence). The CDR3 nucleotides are TGTGCCAGCAGTGCCCCAGATTCCCACAGGGTGGATACGCAGTATTTT. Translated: CASSAPDSHRVDTQYF.

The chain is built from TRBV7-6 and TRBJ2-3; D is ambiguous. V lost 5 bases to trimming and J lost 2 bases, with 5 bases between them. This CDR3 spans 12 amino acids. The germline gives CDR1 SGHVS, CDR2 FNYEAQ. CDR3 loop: CASSPYTDTQYF. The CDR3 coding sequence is TGTGCCAGCAGCCCCTACACAGATACGCAGTATTTT.

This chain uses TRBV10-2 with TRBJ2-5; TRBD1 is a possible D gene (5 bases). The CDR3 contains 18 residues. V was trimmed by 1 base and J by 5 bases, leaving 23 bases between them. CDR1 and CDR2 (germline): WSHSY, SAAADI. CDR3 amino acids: CASSEWFRGTTPMETQYF. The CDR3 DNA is TGCGCCAGCAGTGAGTGGTTTAGGGGAACTACTCCAATGGAGACCCAGTACTTC.

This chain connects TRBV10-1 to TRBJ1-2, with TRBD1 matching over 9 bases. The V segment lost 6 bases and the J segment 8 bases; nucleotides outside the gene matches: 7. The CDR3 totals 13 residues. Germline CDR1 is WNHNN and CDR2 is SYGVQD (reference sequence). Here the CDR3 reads CASSRDRVTGYTF. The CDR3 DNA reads TGCGCCAGCAGCCGGGACAGGGTGACGGGCTACACCTTC.

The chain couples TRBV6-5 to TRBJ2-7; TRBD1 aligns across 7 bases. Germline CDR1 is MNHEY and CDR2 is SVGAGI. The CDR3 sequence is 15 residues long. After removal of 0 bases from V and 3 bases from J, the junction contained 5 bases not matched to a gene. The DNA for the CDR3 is TGTGCCAGCAGTTACTCTCGAGGGGGCCGCTACGAGCAGTACTTC. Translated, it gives CASSYSRGGRYEQYF.

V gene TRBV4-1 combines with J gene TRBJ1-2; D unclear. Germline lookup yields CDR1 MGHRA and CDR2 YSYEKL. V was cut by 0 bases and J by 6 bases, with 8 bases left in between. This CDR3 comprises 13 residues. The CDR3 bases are TGCGCCAGCAGCCAAGACGGGTGGAATGGCTACACCTTC. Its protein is CASSQDGWNGYTF.